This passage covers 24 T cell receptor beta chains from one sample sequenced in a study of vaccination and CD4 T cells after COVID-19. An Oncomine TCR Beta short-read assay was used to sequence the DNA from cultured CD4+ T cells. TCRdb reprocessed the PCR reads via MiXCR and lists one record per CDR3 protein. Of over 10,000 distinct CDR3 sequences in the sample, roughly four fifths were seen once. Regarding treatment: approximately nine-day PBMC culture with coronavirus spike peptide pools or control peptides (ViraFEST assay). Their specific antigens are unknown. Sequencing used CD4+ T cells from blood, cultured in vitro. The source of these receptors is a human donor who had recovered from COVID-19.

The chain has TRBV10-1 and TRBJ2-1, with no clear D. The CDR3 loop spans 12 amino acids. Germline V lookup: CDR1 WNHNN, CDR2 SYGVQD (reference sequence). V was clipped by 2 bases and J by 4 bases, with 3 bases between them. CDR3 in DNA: TGCGCCAGCAGTGAGCGGTACAATGAGCAGTTCTTC. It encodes CASSERYNEQFF.

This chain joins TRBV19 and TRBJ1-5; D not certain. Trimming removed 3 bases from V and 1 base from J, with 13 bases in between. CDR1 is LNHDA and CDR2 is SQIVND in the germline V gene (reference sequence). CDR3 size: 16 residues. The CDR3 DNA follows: TGTGCCAGTAGTATTCCTCCAAATTACAGCAATCAGCCCCAGCATTTT. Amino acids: CASSIPPNYSNQPQHF. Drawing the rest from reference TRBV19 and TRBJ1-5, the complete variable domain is DGGITQSPKYLFRKEGQNVTLSCEQNLNHDAMYWYRQDPGQGLRLIYYSQIVNDFQKGDIAEGYSVSREKKESFPLTVTSAQKNPTAFYLCASSIPPNYSNQPQHFGDGTRLSIL.

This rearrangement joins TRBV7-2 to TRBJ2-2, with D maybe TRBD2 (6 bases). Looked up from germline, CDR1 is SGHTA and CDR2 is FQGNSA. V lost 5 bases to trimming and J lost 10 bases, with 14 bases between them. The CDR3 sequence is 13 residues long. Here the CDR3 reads CASSPGARVELFF. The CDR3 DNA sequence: TGTGCCAGCAGCCCGGGAGCCCGCGTGGAGCTGTTTTTT.

The CDR3 DNA sequence: TGTGCCAGCTCACCTTCAGGGAGGAACTATGGCTACACCTTC. This translates into CASSPSGRNYGYTF. The chain joins TRBV18 to TRBJ1-2; TRBD1 is a possible D gene (5 bases). Germline values: CDR1 KGHSH, CDR2 LQKENI. The CDR3 consists of 14 residues. Trimming cost V 3 bases and J 2 bases, with 10 bases left between them.

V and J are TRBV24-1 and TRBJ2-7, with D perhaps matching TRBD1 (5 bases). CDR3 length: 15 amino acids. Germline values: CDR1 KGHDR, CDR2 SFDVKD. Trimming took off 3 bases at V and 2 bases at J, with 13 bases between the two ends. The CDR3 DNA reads TGTGCCACCAGTGATCCCCGACAGACCACCTACGAGCAGTACTTC. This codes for CATSDPRQTTYEQYF.

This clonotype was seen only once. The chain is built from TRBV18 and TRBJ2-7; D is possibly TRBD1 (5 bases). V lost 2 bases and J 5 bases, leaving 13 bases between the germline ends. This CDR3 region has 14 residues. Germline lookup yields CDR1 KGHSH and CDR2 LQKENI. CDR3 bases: TGTGCCAGCTCACCAAGGGCCAGGGAAGACGAGCAGTACTTC. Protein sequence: CASSPRAREDEQYF.

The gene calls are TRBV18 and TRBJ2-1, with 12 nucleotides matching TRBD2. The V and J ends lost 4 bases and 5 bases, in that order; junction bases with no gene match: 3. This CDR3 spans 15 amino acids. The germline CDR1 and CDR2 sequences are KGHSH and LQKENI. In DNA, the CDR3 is TGTGCCAGCTCACGAAGGACTAGCGGGAACAATGAGCAGTTCTTC. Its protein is CASSRRTSGNNEQFF.

The chain's CDR3 is CSVKGEAYEQYF. The CDR3 region has the DNA TGCAGTGTGAAGGGGGAGGCCTACGAGCAGTACTTC. V and J are TRBV20-1 and TRBJ2-7; D possibly uses TRBD1 or TRBD2 (6 bases each). The V gene lost 7 bases and the J gene lost 2 bases, with 12 bases spanning the gap. CDR3 length: 12 amino acids. Looked up from germline, CDR1 is DFQATT and CDR2 is SNEGSKA (reference sequence).

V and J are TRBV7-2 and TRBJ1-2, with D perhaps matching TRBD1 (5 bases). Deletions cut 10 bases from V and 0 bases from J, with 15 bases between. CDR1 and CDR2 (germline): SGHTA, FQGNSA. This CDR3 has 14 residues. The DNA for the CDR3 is TGTGCCACCCTAAGGGACGAAGCTAACTATGGCTACACCTTC. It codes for CATLRDEANYGYTF.

The CDR3 DNA is TGCGCCAGCAGTGATGGACCCCGGGAAGCTTTCTTT. Translating gives CASSDGPREAFF. This chain joins TRBV10-1 and TRBJ1-1; D not certain. Germline CDR1 WNHNN, CDR2 SYGVQD (reference sequence). V was trimmed by 3 bases and J by 8 bases, leaving 10 bases between them. There are 12 residues in the CDR3.

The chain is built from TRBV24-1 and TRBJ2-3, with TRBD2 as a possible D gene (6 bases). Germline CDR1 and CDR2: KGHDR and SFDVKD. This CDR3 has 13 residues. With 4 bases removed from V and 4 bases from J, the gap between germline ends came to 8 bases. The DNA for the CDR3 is TGTGCCACCAGTGAGTCTAGCGCAGATACGCAGTATTTT. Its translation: CATSESSADTQYF.

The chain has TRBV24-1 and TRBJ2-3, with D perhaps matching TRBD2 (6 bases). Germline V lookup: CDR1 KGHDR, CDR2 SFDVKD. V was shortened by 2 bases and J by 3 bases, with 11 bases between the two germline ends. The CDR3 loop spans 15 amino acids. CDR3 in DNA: TGTGCCACCAGTGATTCGGGACTCGCAACAGATACGCAGTATTTT. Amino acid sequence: CATSDSGLATDTQYF.

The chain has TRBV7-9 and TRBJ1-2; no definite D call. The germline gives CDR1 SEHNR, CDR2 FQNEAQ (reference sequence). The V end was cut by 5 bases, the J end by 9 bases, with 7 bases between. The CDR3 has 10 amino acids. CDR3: CASSPHSYTF. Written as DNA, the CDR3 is TGTGCCAGCAGCCCGCATAGCTACACCTTC.

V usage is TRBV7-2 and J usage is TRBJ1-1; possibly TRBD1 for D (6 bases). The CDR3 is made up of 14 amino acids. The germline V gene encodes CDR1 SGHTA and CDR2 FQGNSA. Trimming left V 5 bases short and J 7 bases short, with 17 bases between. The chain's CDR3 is CASSLMRGHLEAFF. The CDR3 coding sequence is TGTGCCAGCAGCCTCATGAGGGGACACCTTGAAGCTTTCTTT.

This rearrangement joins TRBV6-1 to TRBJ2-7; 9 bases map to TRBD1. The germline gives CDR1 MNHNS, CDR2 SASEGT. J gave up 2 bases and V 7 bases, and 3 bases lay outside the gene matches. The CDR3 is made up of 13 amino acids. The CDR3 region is CASNDRGAYEQYF. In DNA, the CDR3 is TGTGCCAGCAACGACAGGGGGGCCTACGAGCAGTACTTC.

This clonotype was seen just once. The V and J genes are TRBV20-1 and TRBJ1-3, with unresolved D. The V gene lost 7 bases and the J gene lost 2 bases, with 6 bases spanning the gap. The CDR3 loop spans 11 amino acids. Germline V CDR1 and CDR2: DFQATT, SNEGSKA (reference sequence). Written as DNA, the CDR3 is TGCAGTGTCACGGCTGGAAACACCATATATTTT. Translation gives CSVTAGNTIYF.

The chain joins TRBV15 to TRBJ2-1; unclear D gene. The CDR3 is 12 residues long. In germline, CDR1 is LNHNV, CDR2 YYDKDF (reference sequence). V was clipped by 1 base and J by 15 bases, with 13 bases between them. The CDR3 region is CATSRAPDRAFF. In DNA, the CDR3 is TGTGCCACCAGCAGAGCCCCCGATAGGGCGTTCTTC.

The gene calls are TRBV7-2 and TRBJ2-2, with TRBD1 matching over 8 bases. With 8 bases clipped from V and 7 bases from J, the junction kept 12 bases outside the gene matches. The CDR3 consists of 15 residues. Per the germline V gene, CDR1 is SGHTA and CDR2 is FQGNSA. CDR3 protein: CASGTRQGWNGELFF. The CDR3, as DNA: TGTGCCAGCGGGACTCGACAGGGGTGGAACGGGGAGCTGTTTTTT.

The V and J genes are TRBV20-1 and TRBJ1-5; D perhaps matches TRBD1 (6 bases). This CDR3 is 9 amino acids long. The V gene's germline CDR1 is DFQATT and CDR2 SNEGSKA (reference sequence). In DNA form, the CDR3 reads TGCAGGCGGGGGCTGCTCCAGCATTTT. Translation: CRRGLLQHF.

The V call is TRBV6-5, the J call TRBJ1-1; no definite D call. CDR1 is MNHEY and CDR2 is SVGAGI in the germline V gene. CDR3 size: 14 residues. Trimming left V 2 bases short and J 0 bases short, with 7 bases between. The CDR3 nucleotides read TGTGCCAGCAGTTACGGGCGGTTGAACACTGAAGCTTTCTTT. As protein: CASSYGRLNTEAFF.

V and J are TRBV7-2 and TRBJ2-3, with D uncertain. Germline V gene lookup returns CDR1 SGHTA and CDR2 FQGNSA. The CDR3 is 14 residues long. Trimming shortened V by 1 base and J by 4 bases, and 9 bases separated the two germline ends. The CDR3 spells CASSLDRRPDTQYF. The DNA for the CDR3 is TGTGCCAGCAGCTTAGATCGGCGCCCAGATACGCAGTATTTT.

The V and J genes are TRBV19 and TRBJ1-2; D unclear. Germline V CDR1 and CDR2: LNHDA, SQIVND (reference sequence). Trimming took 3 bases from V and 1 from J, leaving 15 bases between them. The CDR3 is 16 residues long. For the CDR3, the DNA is TGTGCCAGTAGTATGGAGTTCGGAGCAGTTAACTATGGCTACACCTTC. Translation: CASSMEFGAVNYGYTF.

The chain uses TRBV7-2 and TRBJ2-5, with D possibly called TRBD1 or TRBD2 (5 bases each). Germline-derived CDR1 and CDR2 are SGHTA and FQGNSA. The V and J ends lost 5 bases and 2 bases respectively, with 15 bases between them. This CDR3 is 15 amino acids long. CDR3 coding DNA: TGTGCCAGCAGCCCAAAATGGGGACCTCAAGAGACCCAGTACTTC. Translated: CASSPKWGPQETQYF.

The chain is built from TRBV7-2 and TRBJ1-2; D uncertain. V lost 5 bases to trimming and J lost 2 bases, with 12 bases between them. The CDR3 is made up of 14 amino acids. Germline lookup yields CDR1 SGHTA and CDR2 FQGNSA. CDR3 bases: TGTGCCAGCAGCCAAATACAGCGCAACTATGGCTACACCTTC. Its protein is CASSQIQRNYGYTF.